The clone carrying this TCR beta chain appeared a few times. The data originate from a study of blood T cell repertoires in COVID-19. With 2 bases clipped from V and 1 base from J, the junction kept 2 bases outside the gene matches. The CDR3 has 16 residues. Germline loops: CDR1 WNHNN, CDR2 SYGVQD (reference sequence). Sequenced by immunoSEQ multiplex PCR; TCRdb stores in-frame clones only, minus some. The sample has under 35,000 clones, approximately 81% seen once. The chain has TRBV10-1 and TRBJ2-5; TRBD2 matches 12 bases. This TCR came from a man of 80 years or more with acute or convalescent COVID-19. The sequencing sample was made of peripheral blood. Here the CDR3 reads CASSEGLAGLQETQYF. The CDR3 region has the DNA TGCGCCAGCAGTGAGGGACTAGCGGGGCTCCAAGAGACCCAGTACTTC.